The 24 T cell receptor beta chains in this list originate from one sample, sequenced in a study of blood T cell repertoires in COVID-19. Data came from immunoSEQ multiplex PCR; TCRdb stores just in-frame clones and leaves some out. The sample consists of approximately 73,000 clones, about 89% of them appearing once. Sequencing was carried out using peripheral blood. The source is a woman in her fifties or sixties with acute or convalescent COVID-19.

J is TRBJ2-7 and V is TRBV7-2; a possible D gene is TRBD2 (5 bases). The length of the CDR3 is 15 residues. Trimming pared 4 bases from V and 2 bases from J, leaving 15 bases between. The germline V gene encodes CDR1 SGHTA and CDR2 FQGNSA. The CDR3 DNA sequence: TGTGCCAGCAGCTACCGAGGAGGAAAGACCTACGAGCAGTACTTC. This translates into CASSYRGGKTYEQYF.

This chain joins TRBV7-2 and TRBJ1-3; 8 bases line up with TRBD1. The V gene's germline CDR1 is SGHTA and CDR2 FQGNSA. The CDR3 covers 13 residues. J was trimmed by 8 bases and V by 6 bases; bases with no gene match: 6. As DNA, the CDR3 is TGTGCCAGCAGACCCGGACAGGGAGACACCATATATTTT. This translates into CASRPGQGDTIYF.

V gene TRBV7-9 combines with J gene TRBJ2-7; D is ambiguous. V was trimmed by 3 bases and J by 0 bases, leaving 9 bases between them. Looked up from germline, CDR1 is SEHNR and CDR2 is FQNEAQ (reference sequence). The CDR3 contains 14 residues. The CDR3 DNA follows: TGTGCCAGCAGCTTCGACTGGAGCTCCTACGAGCAGTACTTC. This translates into CASSFDWSSYEQYF. Variable domain in full (rest from reference TRBV7-9 and TRBJ2-7): DTGVSQNPRHKITKRGQNVTFRCDPISEHNRLYWYRQTLGQGPEFLTYFQNEAQLEKSRLLSDRFSAERPKGSFSTLEIQRTEQGDSAMYLCASSFDWSSYEQYFGPGTRLTVT.

This clone was seen once. The J gene is TRBJ2-1, the V gene TRBV7-2, with 8 bases matching TRBD2. Germline V lookup: CDR1 SGHTA, CDR2 FQGNSA. V lost 3 bases and J lost 8; bases outside the gene matches: 9. This CDR3 is 15 amino acids long. The CDR3 nucleotides read TGTGCCAGCAGCTTGGCCGGGCGGGGGGAATATGAGCAGTTCTTC. Protein sequence: CASSLAGRGEYEQFF.

This chain uses TRBV6-5 with TRBJ1-1; TRBD1 is a possible D gene (5 bases). CDR3 length: 15 amino acids. V gave up 2 bases and J gave up 5 bases, with 15 bases separating them. CDR1 MNHEY and CDR2 SVGAGI come from the germline V gene. CDR3 in amino acids: CASSYAKGLVTEAFF. The CDR3 DNA sequence: TGTGCCAGCAGTTACGCCAAGGGGCTGGTGACTGAAGCTTTCTTT.

The chain is built from TRBV10-3 and TRBJ1-1, with D perhaps TRBD1 (6 bases). V lost 0 bases and J 5 bases, leaving 16 bases between the germline ends. Germline loops: CDR1 ENHRY, CDR2 SYGVKD. CDR3 length: 16 residues. Written as DNA, the CDR3 is TGTGCCATCAGTGAGTCGAGGGTACGTAGGGGGACTGAAGCTTTCTTT. Translation: CAISESRVRRGTEAFF.

This clone has a handful of counts. The identical CDR3 is also encoded by other nucleotide sequences in the sample. V is TRBV5-1 and J is TRBJ2-7; 9 bases are shared with TRBD1. CDR1 and CDR2 (germline): SGHRS, YFSETQ. CDR3 length: 14 amino acids. V lost 0 bases and J lost 4; bases outside the gene matches: 2. The CDR3, as DNA: TGCGCCAGCAGCTTGGACAGGGGGCAGTACGAGCAGTACTTC. Its protein is CASSLDRGQYEQYF.

The chain combines TRBV4-1 with TRBJ2-1; D unresolved. Germline V CDR1 and CDR2: MGHRA, YSYEKL. The CDR3 length is 16 residues. V was clipped by 4 bases and J by 0 bases, with 13 bases between them. CDR3 protein: CASSLSASNSYNEQFF. In DNA, the CDR3 is TGCGCCAGCAGCCTAAGCGCATCCAACTCCTACAATGAGCAGTTCTTC.

The chain carries TRBV3-1 (or the pseudogene TRBV3-2) and TRBJ1-1, with D hard to call. The germline V and J ends were trimmed by 4 bases and 6 bases, with 15 bases remaining between them. CDR3 length: 14 residues. Germline lookup yields CDR1 LGHDT and CDR2 YNNKEL (reference sequence). CDR3 protein: CASSPSEVSSEAFF. CDR3 coding DNA: TGTGCCAGCAGCCCCTCCGAGGTCTCTTCTGAAGCTTTCTTT.

This chain joins TRBV6-2 or TRBV6-3 and TRBJ2-1; 10 bases agree with TRBD2. This CDR3 comprises 17 residues. V lost 3 bases to trimming and J lost 6 bases; unmatched junction nucleotides: 11. Germline-derived CDR1 and CDR2 are MNHEY and SVGEGT. The CDR3 reads CASSYPSGSLVGNEQFF. The CDR3 DNA is TGTGCCAGCAGTTATCCTAGCGGGAGCCTCGTTGGCAATGAGCAGTTCTTC.

CDR3 sequence: CASSQDTTGSFYSALHF. CDR3 nucleotide sequence: TGCGCCAGCAGCCAAGATACGACAGGATCTTTTTATTCGGCCCTCCACTTT. The rearrangement links TRBV4-3 to TRBJ1-6, with D perhaps matching TRBD1 (6 bases). CDR3 length: 17 amino acids. Germline CDR1 reads LGHNA; CDR2 reads YSLEER. The ends were cut back, 0 bases at V and 14 bases at J, with 23 bases in the middle.

The chain is built from TRBV14 and TRBJ2-3; 12 nucleotides match TRBD2. With V trimmed by 5 bases and J by 5 bases, 5 bases remained unmatched. CDR3 length: 15 amino acids. Germline V CDR1 and CDR2: SGHDN, FVKESK. The CDR3 region has the DNA TGTGCCAGCAGCGTACTAGCGGGAGGAGGAGATACGCAGTATTTT. Translated, it gives CASSVLAGGGDTQYF.

This chain uses TRBV12-5 with TRBJ2-1, with a possible D match to TRBD1 (6 bases). Germline loops: CDR1 LGHNT, CDR2 FRNRAP. The CDR3 loop spans 14 amino acids. V lost 2 bases to trimming and J lost 8 bases, with 13 bases between them. CDR3 region: CASGLKGYRDEQFF. DNA of the CDR3: TGTGCTAGTGGTTTGAAGGGGTACAGGGATGAGCAGTTCTTC. The entire variable domain, with the rest obtained from reference TRBV12-5 and TRBJ2-1, is as follows: DARVTQTPRHKVTEMGQEVTMRCQPILGHNTVFWYRQTMMQGLELLAYFRNRAPLDDSGMPKDRFSAEMPDATLATLKIQPSEPRDSAVYFCASGLKGYRDEQFFGPGTRLTVL.

The genes are TRBV19 and TRBJ2-5; TRBD1 matches at 7 bases. The CDR3 length is 15 residues. Germline assignment: CDR1 LNHDA and CDR2 SQIVND (reference sequence). After removal of 6 bases from V and 4 bases from J, the junction contained 11 bases not matched to a gene. CDR3 DNA sequence: TGTGCCAGTAGCTCACAGGGGATCGGACGAGAGACCCAGTACTTC. It encodes CASSSQGIGRETQYF.

The chain couples TRBV6-5 to TRBJ2-3, with 7 bases identical to TRBD1. Germline V gene data show CDR1 as MNHEY and CDR2 as SVGAGI. The V segment lost 5 bases and the J segment 2 bases; nucleotides outside the gene matches: 10. The CDR3 has 16 residues. The CDR3 coding sequence is TGTGCCAGCAGTAACTACCCGGGACAGACCACAGATACGCAGTATTTT. Protein: CASSNYPGQTTDTQYF.

This clone has only one observation. The chain joins TRBV28 to TRBJ2-7, with 8 nucleotides matching TRBD2. Germline CDR1 is MDHEN and CDR2 is SYDVKM. Trimming at V came to 5 bases and at J to 0 bases, leaving 6 bases not matched to a gene. The CDR3 consists of 15 residues. As DNA, the CDR3 is TGTGCCAGCAGTACCGTAGCGGGGTCCTCCTACGAGCAGTACTTC. It translates to CASSTVAGSSYEQYF.

The V and J genes are TRBV4-2 and TRBJ1-4, with D possibly matching TRBD1 (5 bases). Trimming shortened V by 5 bases and J by 0 bases, and 10 bases separated the two germline ends. The CDR3 is made up of 15 amino acids. CDR1 LGHNA and CDR2 YNFKEQ come from the germline V gene. In DNA, the CDR3 is TGTGCCAGCAGCTCCCGACAGACAACTAATGAAAAACTGTTTTTT. It encodes CASSSRQTTNEKLFF.

The chain joins TRBV5-6 to TRBJ1-2; D is ambiguous. The length of the CDR3 is 15 residues. CDR1 and CDR2 from the germline V gene are SGHDT and YYEEEE. V was shortened by 0 bases and J by 5 bases, with 14 bases between the two germline ends. The CDR3 nucleotides read TGTGCCAGCAGCTTGGTGGAGGTTCTAGGGTATGGCTACACCTTC. This codes for CASSLVEVLGYGYTF.

The V call is TRBV28, the J call TRBJ2-7; a weak D match, TRBD2 (5 bases). Deletions cut 4 bases from V and 6 bases from J, with 10 bases between. CDR3 length: 12 residues. Germline CDR1 MDHEN, CDR2 SYDVKM. CDR3 sequence (DNA): TGTGCCAGCAGTTCCGGGGTAAGCGAGCAGTACTTC. This gives the protein CASSSGVSEQYF. The full variable domain, its missing parts supplied by reference TRBV28 and TRBJ2-7, is DVKVTQSSRYLVKRTGEKVFLECVQDMDHENMFWYRQDPGLGLRLIYFSYDVKMKEKGDIPEGYSVSREKKERFSLILESASTNQTSMYLCASSSGVSEQYFGPGTRLTVT.

V usage is TRBV18 and J usage is TRBJ1-1; unclear D gene. Germline CDR1 is KGHSH and CDR2 is LQKENI. V was clipped by 0 bases and J by 1 base, with 12 bases between them. This CDR3 contains 16 residues. CDR3 sequence reads: CASSPPSGTQNTEAFF. CDR3 DNA: TGTGCCAGCTCACCACCGTCAGGAACCCAGAACACTGAAGCTTTCTTT.

The chain combines TRBV6-2 or TRBV6-3 with TRBJ2-3; 7 nucleotides match TRBD1. With V trimmed by 0 bases and J by 14 bases, 8 bases remained unmatched. The CDR3 is made up of 13 amino acids. CDR1 MNHEY and CDR2 SVGEGT come from the germline V gene. The CDR3 DNA is TGTGCCAGCAGTTACTCGACAGGGAGAGTTTCGTATTTT. Its protein is CASSYSTGRVSYF.

This chain links TRBV18 with TRBJ2-7; 7 bases agree with TRBD1. CDR3 length equals 14 residues. Germline V gene data show CDR1 as KGHSH and CDR2 as LQKENI. Trimming took 5 bases from V and 5 from J; bases not matched to a gene: 9. CDR3 residues: CASSSRKGADEQYF. CDR3 nucleotide sequence: TGTGCCAGCTCATCCCGGAAGGGGGCGGACGAGCAGTACTTC.

This clone was found once. The junction shows a germline mismatch at one end, possibly a read error. This rearrangement joins TRBV28 to TRBJ2-7; TRBD1 is a possible D gene (7 bases). Germline values: CDR1 MDHEN, CDR2 SYDVKM. The CDR3 spans 14 residues. The chain's CDR3 is CASSPPSGRGVPPF. CDR3 nucleotides: TGTGCCAGCAGTCCCCCGTCGGGCAGGGGGGTCCCTCCCTTC.

The J gene is TRBJ1-1, the V gene TRBV27, with D possibly being TRBD1 (6 bases). The V gene lost 2 bases and the J gene lost 7 bases, with 17 bases spanning the gap. Germline CDR1 and CDR2: MNHEY and SMNVEV (reference sequence). The CDR3 sequence is 15 residues long. CDR3 in DNA: TGTGCCAGCAGTTTACAGGGGCAGGTTGGGTATGAAGCTTTCTTT. It codes for CASSLQGQVGYEAFF.